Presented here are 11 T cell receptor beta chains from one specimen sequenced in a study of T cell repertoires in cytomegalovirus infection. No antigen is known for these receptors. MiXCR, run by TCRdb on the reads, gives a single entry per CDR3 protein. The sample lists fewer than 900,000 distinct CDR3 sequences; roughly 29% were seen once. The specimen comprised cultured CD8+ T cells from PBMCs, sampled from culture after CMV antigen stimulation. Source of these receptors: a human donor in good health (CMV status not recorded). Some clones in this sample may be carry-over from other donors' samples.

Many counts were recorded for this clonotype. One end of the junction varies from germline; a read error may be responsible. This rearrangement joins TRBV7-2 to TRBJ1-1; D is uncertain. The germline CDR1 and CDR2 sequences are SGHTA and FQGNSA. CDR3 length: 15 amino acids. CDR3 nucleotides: TGTGCCAGCAGCCTCAGACGTTCGATGAACACTGAGGCTTTCTTT. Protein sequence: CASSLRRSMNTEAFF. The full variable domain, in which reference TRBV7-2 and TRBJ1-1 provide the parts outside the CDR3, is GAGVSQSPSNKVTEKGKDVELRCDPISGHTALYWYRQSLGQGLEFLIYFQGNSAPDKSGLPSDRFSAERTGGSVSTLTIQRTQQEDSAVYLCASSLRRSMNTEAFFGQGTRLTVV.

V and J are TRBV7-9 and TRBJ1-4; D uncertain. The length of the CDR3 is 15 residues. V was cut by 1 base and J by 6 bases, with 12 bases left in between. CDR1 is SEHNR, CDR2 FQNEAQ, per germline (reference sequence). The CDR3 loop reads CASSLEAGLDEKLFF. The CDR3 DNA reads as TGTGCCAGCAGCTTAGAAGCGGGATTGGATGAAAAACTGTTTTTT.

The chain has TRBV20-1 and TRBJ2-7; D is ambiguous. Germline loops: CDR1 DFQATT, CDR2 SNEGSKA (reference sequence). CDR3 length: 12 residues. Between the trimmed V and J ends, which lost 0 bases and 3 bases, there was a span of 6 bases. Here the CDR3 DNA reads TGCAGTGCTAGAGAGAACAGCTACGAGCAGTACTTC. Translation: CSARENSYEQYF.

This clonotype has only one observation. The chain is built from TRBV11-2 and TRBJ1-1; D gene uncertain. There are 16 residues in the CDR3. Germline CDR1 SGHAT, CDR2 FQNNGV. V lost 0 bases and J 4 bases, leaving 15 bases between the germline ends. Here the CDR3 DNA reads TGTGCCAGCAGCTTAGATCTCGGTAGTACCTTCACTGAAGCTTTCTTT. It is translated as CASSLDLGSTFTEAFF.

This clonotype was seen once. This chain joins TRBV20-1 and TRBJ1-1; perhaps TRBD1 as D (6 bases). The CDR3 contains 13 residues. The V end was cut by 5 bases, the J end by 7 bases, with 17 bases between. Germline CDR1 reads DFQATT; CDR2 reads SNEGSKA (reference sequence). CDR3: CSASDRLVGEAFF. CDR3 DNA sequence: TGCAGTGCTTCCGACAGGCTGGTTGGTGAAGCTTTCTTT.

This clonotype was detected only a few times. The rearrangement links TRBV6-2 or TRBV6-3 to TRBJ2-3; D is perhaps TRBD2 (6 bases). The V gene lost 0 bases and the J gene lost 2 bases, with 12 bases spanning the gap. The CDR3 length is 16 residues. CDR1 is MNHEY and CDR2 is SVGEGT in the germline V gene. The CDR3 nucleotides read TGTGCCAGCAGTTACTCGAAGGGGAGGCCCACAGATACGCAGTATTTT. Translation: CASSYSKGRPTDTQYF.

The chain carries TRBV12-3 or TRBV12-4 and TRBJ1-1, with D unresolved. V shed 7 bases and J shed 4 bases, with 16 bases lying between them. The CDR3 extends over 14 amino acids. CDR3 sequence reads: CASTVRAPGTEAFF. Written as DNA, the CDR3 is TGTGCCAGCACTGTACGTGCGCCGGGCACTGAAGCTTTCTTT.

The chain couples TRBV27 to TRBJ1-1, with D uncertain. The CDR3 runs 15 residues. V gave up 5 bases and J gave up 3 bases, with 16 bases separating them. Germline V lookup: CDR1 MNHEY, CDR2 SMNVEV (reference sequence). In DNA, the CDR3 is TGTGCCAGCAGTGGAAGGAAGAGGCGGGACACTGAAGCTTTCTTT. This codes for CASSGRKRRDTEAFF.

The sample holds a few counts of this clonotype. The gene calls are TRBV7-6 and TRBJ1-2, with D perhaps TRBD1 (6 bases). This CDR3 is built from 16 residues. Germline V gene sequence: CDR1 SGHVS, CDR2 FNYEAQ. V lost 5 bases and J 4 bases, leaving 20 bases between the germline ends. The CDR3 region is CASSQGQDRALYGYTF. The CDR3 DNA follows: TGTGCCAGCAGCCAAGGTCAGGACAGAGCCCTCTATGGCTACACCTTC. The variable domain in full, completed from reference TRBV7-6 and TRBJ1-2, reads GAGVSQSPRYKVTKRGQDVALRCDPISGHVSLYWYRQALGQGPEFLTYFNYEAQQDKSGLPNDRFSAERPEGSISTLTIQRTEQRDSAMYRCASSQGQDRALYGYTFGSGTRLTVV.

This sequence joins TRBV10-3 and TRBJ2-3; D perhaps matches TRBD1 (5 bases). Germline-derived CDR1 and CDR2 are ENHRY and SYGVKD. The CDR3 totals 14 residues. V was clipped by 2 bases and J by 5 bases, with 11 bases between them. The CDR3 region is CAISEKGSVDTQYF. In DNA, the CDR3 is TGTGCCATCAGTGAGAAGGGGTCGGTAGATACGCAGTATTTT.

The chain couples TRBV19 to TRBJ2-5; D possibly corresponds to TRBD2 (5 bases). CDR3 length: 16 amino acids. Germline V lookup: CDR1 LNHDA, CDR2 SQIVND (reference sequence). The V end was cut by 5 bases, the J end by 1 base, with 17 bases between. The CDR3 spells CASSAAPGGLQETQYF. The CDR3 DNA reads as TGTGCCAGTAGTGCGGCCCCGGGCGGGCTCCAAGAGACCCAGTACTTC.